This T cell receptor (beta chain) is from a study of T-cell memory formation after mild COVID-19. With 6 bases clipped from V and 8 bases from J, the junction kept 9 bases outside the gene matches. The length of the CDR3 is 13 residues. In germline, CDR1 is SQVTM, CDR2 ANQGSEA. TCRdb recomputed calls from the 5' RACE reads with MiXCR, one row per CDR3 protein. The sample shows about 470,000 distinct CDR3 sequences, 20% to 25% of them seen only once. This clonotype was seen only a few times. The gene calls are TRBV29-1 and TRBJ1-2; 10 bases fit TRBD1. The receptor was isolated from an adult woman who had mild COVID-19 (a few samples of this study predate the infection). Cell type and time point are not known. Sequences were obtained from PBMCs or a T cell subset sorted from them (not recorded which). The CDR3 nucleotides are TGCAGCGTCGCCGGACAGGGGGACGGGGGCTACACCTTC. Protein: CSVAGQGDGGYTF.